The present entry profiles one T cell receptor (beta chain) with its context. Its antigen is not yet known. It has no much larger one-base neighbor in the sample; base qualities were not kept. The CDR3 regions of human TCRbeta chains were analyzed by immunosequencing. Per the authors' processing: Repertoire TCRs were matched against a reference library of SARS-CoV-2-specific TCRs generated with the MIRA antigen-specificity platform. Breadth meant the fraction of unique TCRs that were SARS-CoV-2-associated, whereas depth meant the fraction of total T cells that were SARS-CoV-2-associated. Using the MIRA data, each spike-specific TCR was assigned both to the spike region to which the TCR was reactive and to a CD4 or CD8 class. Log10-transformed breadth and depth values were compared by one-way ANOVA with Sidak's multiple comparisons tests. TCRdb carries this immuneACCESS record with in-frame sequences only. Its versions omit some clonotypes, under half of them owing to an unresolved V gene in the studies checked, with the rest unexplained. V and J calls and clone size are given by that table; D and trimming were obtained from the DNA. The sample table records over 120,000 clones; over 90% of these occur just once. Jointly, the top ten make up approximately 5% of the sample.

Interpreted using the paper, the time point label stands for: baseline before first vaccination. The vaccinee samples were drawn from two UK trials, COV001 and COV002, one of which was a single-blind randomized controlled phase 2/3 trial testing AZD1222 (ChAdOx1 nCoV-19) in healthy adults. For TCRbeta chain sequencing, PBMC samples were collected from trial participants at day 0 and at day 28 after the second dose. The sample is drawn from a study of T cell responses to AZD1222 COVID-19 vaccine (dated by TCRdb to 2020 to 2023). For context, the study as a whole: AZD1222 recipients given second doses at about 4 weeks or at about 12 weeks were pooled, since spike-specific TCR depth and breadth were not found to differ between the two schedules. TCR sequencing was performed for 230 to 250 trial participants, of whom about 200 were given two doses of AZD1222 and roughly 25 were given two doses of MenACWY control vaccine. Trial participants were enrolled into age subgroups of 18-55, 56-69 and 70-plus years, which contained about 150, 27 and 61 TCR-sequenced participants, respectively. Overall study outcomes, separate from this receptor: After two AZD1222 doses, spike-specific TCR breadth and depth were significantly higher than at day 0 and than in MenACWY recipients. Most participants were white British and females outnumbered males, and the authors suggested that clonal diversity may have been underestimated. Reportedly, almost half of the unique spike-specific TCRs recognized epitopes lying outside the regions that are mutated in the B.1.351 and B.1.1.7 variants. Conclusions about previously exposed vaccinees are limited because only a handful of AZD1222 recipients were SARS-CoV-2 seropositive at baseline. Because no samples from the day 14 peak response were available, repertoires could be characterized only after the peak T cell response. In the small 56-69-year group, the increase in depth fell short of significance, most likely because of low power. Vaccine-associated CD4 TCRs spanned the whole spike protein, with dominant responses in regions 160-218 and 743-854.

The specimen comprised peripheral blood, sampled on day 0 of AZD1222 vaccination. The sequence derives from an adult in good health.

This receptor carries the CDR3 CASSGQGGQPQHF. The nucleotide sequence is given as TGCGCCAGCAGTGGGCAGGGTGGGCAGCCCCAGCATTTT. The chain was built from TRBV10-2 and TRBJ1-5; TRBD1 is perhaps the D gene, given 5 matching bases. In the germline V gene, CDR1 corresponds to WSHSY and CDR2 to SAAADI. The CDR3, from cysteine to phenylalanine, totals 13 residues. Left in the record is the CDR3 DNA by itself, 39 bases read in frame from the first base. Trimming takes 4 bases from V and 7 bases from J, and the germline ends sit 11 bases apart.